This T cell receptor (beta chain) was identified in a study of identical twins. V shed 3 bases and J shed 0 bases, with 9 bases lying between them. This CDR3 has 15 residues. CDR1 is MGHRA and CDR2 is YSYEKL in the germline V gene. In its sample, this clonotype was seen many times. TCRdb reprocessed the 5' RACE reads with MiXCR, giving one entry per CDR3 protein. The sample includes about 220,000 distinct CDR3 sequences, about 7.5% of them seen just once. These data were also filed under a second study, of yellow fever vaccine responses in identical twins.

V is TRBV4-1 and J is TRBJ2-4; D unresolved. The receptor's source is a woman aged 18-35 years in good health. Sequencing was done on a sample of CD8+ T cells sorted from blood. CDR3 nucleotide sequence: TGCGCCAGCAGCCATTACACGGGAGCCAAAAACATTCAGTACTTC. Its translation: CASSHYTGAKNIQYF.